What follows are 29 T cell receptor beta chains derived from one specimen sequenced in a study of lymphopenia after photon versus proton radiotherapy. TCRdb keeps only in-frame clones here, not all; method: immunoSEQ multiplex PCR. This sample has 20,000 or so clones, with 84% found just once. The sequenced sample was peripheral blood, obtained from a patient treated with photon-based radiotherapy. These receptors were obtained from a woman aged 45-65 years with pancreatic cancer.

The CDR3 nucleotides are TGTGCCAGCAGCCACAGTCGGGGGTCTATCATGTTTGAGACCCAGTACTTC. Translating it yields CASSHSRGSIMFETQYF. This chain uses TRBV14 with TRBJ2-5, with D possibly TRBD2 on 6 matching bases. CDR3 size: 17 residues. The germline CDR1 and CDR2 sequences are SGHDN and FVKESK. V was cut by 3 bases and J by 5 bases, with 22 bases left in between.

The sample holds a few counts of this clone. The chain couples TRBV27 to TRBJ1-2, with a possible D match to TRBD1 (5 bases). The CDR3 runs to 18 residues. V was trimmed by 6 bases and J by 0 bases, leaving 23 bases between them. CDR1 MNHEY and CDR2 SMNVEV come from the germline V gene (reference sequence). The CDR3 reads CASSPSGGVELANYGYTF. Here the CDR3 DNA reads TGTGCCAGCAGCCCTAGTGGGGGGGTCGAGTTAGCTAACTATGGCTACACCTTC.

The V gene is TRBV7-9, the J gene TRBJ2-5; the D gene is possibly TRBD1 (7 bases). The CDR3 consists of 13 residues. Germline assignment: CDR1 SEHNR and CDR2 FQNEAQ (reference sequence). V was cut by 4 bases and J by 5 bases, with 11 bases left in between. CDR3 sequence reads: CASSSSGGETQYF. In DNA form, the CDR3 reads TGTGCCAGCAGCTCTTCAGGGGGGGAGACCCAGTACTTC. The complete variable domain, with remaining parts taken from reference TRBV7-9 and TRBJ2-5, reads DTGVSQNPRHKITKRGQNVTFRCDPISEHNRLYWYRQTLGQGPEFLTYFQNEAQLEKSRLLSDRFSAERPKGSFSTLEIQRTEQGDSAMYLCASSSSGGETQYFGPGTRLLVL.

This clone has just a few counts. CDR3 nucleotides: TGTGCCACCCTCCGTGGGGATGAGCAGTTCTTC. Protein sequence: CATLRGDEQFF. The chain links TRBV11-2 to TRBJ2-1, with no clear D. This CDR3 has 11 amino acids. Trimming shortened V by 10 bases and J by 8 bases, and 12 bases separated the two germline ends. CDR1 SGHAT and CDR2 FQNNGV come from the germline V gene.

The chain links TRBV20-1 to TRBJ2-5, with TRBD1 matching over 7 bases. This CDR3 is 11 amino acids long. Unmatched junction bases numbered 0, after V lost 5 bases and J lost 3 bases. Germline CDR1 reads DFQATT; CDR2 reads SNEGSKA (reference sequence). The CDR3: CSAGTEETQYF. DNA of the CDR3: TGCAGTGCTGGGACAGAAGAGACCCAGTACTTC.

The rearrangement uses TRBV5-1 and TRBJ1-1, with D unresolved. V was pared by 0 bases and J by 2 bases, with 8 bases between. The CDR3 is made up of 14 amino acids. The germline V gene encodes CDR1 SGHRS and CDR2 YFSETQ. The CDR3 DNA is TGCGCCAGCAGCTTGGGGCAGATCAACACTGAAGCTTTCTTT. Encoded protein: CASSLGQINTEAFF.

CDR3: CASSPRRQGKYEQYF. The CDR3 nucleotides read TGTGCCAGCAGTCCCCGTCGACAGGGGAAGTACGAGCAGTACTTC. The chain uses TRBV28 and TRBJ2-7, with 8 bases identical to TRBD1. Germline V gene sequence: CDR1 MDHEN, CDR2 SYDVKM. This CDR3 spans 15 amino acids. Unmatched junction bases numbered 10, after V lost 5 bases and J lost 4 bases.

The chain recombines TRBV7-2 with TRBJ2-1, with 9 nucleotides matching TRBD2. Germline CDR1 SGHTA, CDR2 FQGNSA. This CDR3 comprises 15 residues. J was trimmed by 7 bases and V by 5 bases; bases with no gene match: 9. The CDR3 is CASSTDLAGNNEQFF. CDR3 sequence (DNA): TGTGCCAGCAGCACCGACCTAGCGGGAAATAATGAGCAGTTCTTC.

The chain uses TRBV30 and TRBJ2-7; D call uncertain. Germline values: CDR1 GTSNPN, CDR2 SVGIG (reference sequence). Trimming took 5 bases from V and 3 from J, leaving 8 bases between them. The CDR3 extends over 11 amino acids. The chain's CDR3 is CAWGRNYEQYF. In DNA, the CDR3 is TGTGCCTGGGGACGGAACTACGAGCAGTACTTC.

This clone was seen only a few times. The CDR3 loop reads CASSQHMLTGGREQYF. CDR3 bases: TGCGCCAGCAGCCAGCATATGCTAACAGGGGGCAGAGAGCAGTACTTC. V and J are TRBV4-1 and TRBJ2-7; 9 nucleotides match TRBD1. The CDR3 length is 16 residues. V lost 3 bases, J lost 7 bases, and 13 bases stayed unmatched. Germline lookup yields CDR1 MGHRA and CDR2 YSYEKL.

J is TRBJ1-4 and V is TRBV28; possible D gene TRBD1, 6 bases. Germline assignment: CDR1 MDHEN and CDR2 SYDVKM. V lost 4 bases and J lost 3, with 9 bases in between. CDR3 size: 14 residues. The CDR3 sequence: CASSSGGSNEKLFF. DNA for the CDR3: TGTGCCAGCAGTTCCGGGGGCTCTAATGAAAAACTGTTTTTT.

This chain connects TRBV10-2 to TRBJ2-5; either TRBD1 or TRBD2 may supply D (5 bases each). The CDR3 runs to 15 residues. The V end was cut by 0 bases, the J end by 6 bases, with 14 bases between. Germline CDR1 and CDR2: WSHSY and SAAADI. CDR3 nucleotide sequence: TGCGCCAGCAGTGAGTCGAAGGCAGGGAGACAGACCCAGTACTTC. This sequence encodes CASSESKAGRQTQYF.

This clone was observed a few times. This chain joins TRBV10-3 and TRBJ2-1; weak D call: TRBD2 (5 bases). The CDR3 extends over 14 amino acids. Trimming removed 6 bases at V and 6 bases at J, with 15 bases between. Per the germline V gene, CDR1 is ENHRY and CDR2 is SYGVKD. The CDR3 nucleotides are TGTGCCATCAGGGCGGCTAGCCAGAGCAATGAGCAGTTCTTC. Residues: CAIRAASQSNEQFF.

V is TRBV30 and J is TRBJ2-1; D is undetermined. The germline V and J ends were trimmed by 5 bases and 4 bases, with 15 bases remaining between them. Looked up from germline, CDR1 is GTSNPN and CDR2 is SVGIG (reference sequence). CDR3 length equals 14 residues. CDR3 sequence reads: CAWGSGTTYNEQFF. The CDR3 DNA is TGTGCCTGGGGGTCTGGAACTACTTACAATGAGCAGTTCTTC.

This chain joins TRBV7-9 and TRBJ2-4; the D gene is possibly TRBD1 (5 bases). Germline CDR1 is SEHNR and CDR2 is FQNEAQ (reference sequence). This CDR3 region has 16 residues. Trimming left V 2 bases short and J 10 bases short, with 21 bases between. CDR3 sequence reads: CASSLMSGRAMGIQYF. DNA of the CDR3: TGTGCCAGCAGCTTAATGTCCGGCAGGGCGATGGGTATTCAGTACTTC.

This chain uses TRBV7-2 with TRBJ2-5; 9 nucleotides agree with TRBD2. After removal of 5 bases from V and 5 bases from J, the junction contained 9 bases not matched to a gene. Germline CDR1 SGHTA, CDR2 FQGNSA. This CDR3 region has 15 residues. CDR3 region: CASSPSGTPGETQYF. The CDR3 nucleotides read TGTGCCAGCAGCCCTAGCGGGACACCCGGGGAGACCCAGTACTTC.

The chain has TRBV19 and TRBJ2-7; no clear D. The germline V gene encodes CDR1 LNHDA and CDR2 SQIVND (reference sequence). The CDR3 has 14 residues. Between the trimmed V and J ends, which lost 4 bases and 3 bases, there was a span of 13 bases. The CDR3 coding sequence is TGTGCCAGTAGTAAAGTAAGTGGGAACTACGAGCAGTACTTC. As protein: CASSKVSGNYEQYF. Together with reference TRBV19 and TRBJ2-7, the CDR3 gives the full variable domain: DGGITQSPKYLFRKEGQNVTLSCEQNLNHDAMYWYRQDPGQGLRLIYYSQIVNDFQKGDIAEGYSVSREKKESFPLTVTSAQKNPTAFYLCASSKVSGNYEQYFGPGTRLTVT.

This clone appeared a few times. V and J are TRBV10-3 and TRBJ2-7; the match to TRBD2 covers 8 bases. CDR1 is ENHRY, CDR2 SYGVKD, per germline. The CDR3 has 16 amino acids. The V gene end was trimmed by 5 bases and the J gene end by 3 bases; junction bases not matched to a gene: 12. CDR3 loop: CAISLPAGTSGYEQYF. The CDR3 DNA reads TGTGCCATCAGTCTCCCTGCCGGGACTAGTGGCTACGAGCAGTACTTC.

Written as DNA, the CDR3 is TGTGCCAGTAGTACTTTCGCAGGGACGGCGGATACGCAGTATTTT. Amino acid sequence: CASSTFAGTADTQYF. This chain joins TRBV19 and TRBJ2-3, with D possibly called TRBD1 or TRBD2 (5 bases each). Trimming took 4 bases from V and 6 from J, leaving 17 bases between them. CDR1 and CDR2 (germline): LNHDA, SQIVND (reference sequence). This CDR3 contains 15 residues.

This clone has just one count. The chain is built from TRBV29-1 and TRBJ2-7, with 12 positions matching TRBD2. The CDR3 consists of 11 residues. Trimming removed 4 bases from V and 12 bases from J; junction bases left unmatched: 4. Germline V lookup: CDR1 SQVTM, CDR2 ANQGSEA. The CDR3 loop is CSVVTSGRLYF. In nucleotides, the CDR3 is TGCAGCGTTGTTACTAGCGGGAGGCTGTACTTC.

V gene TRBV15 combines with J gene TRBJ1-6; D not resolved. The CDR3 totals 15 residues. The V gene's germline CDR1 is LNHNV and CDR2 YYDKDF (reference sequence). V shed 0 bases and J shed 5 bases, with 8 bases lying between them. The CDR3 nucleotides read TGTGCCACCAGCAGAGACGGGTTAGATAATTCACCCCTCCACTTT. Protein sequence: CATSRDGLDNSPLHF.

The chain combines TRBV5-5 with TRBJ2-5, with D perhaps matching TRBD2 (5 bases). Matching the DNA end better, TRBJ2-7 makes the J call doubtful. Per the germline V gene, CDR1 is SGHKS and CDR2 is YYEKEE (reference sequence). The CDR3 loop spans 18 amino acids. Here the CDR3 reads CASSFPFGPREYGYEQYF. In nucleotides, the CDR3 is TGTGCCAGCAGCTTCCCTTTTGGGCCCCGGGAATATGGCTACGAGCAGTACTTC.

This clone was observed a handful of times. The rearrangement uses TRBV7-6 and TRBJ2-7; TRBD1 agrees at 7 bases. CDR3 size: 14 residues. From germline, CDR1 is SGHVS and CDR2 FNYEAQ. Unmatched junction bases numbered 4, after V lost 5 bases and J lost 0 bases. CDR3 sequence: CASSLGQNSYEQYF. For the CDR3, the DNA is TGTGCCAGCAGCCTGGGACAGAACTCCTACGAGCAGTACTTC.

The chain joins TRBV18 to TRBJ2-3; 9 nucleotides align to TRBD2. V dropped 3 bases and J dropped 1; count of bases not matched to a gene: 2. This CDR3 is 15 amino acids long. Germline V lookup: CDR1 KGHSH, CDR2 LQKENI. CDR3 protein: CASSPIAGGTDTQYF. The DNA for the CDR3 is TGTGCCAGCTCACCTATAGCGGGGGGCACAGATACGCAGTATTTT.

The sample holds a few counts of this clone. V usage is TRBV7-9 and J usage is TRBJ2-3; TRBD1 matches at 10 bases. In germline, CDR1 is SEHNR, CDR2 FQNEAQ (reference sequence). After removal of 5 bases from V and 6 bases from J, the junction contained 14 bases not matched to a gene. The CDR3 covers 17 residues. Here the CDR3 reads CASSQTGTGARLDTQYF. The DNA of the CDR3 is TGTGCCAGCAGCCAAACCGGGACAGGGGCACGGTTGGATACGCAGTATTTT.

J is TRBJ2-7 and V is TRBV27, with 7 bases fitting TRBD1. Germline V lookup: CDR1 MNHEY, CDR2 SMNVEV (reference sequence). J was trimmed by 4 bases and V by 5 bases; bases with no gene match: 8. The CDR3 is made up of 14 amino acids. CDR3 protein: CASSATGTEYEQYF. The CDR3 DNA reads TGTGCCAGCAGTGCTACCGGGACAGAGTACGAGCAGTACTTC.

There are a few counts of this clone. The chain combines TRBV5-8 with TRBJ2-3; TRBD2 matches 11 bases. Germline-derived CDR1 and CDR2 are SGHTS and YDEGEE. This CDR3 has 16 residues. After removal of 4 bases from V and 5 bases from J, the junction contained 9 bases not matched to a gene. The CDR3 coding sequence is TGTGCCAGCAGCCCGCTACTAGCGGGAGTCGGAGATACGCAGTATTTT. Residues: CASSPLLAGVGDTQYF.

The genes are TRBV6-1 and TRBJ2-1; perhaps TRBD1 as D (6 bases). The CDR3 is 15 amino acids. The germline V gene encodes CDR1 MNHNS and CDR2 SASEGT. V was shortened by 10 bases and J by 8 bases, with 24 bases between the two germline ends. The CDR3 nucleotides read TGTGCCATGTTGACAGGTCCTAAATCTGGGGATGAGCAGTTCTTC. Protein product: CAMLTGPKSGDEQFF.

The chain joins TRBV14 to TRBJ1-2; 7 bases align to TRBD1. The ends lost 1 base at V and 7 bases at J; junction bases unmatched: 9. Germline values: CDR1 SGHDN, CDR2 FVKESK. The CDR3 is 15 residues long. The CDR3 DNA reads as TGTGCCAGCAGCCAAGGACAGGGAGGATCCTTTGGCTACACCTTC. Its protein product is CASSQGQGGSFGYTF.